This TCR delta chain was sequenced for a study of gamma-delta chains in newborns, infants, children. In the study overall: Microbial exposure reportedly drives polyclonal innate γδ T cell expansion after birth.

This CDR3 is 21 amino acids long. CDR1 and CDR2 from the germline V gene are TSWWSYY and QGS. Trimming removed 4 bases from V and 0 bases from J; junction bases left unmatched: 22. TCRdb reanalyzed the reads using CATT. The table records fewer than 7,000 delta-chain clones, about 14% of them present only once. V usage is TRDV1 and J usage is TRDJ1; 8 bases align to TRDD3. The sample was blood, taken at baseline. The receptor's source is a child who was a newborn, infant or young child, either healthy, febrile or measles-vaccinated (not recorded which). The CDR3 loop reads CALGGGSYTVLGGLYTDKLIF. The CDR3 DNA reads TGTGCTCTTGGGGGTGGCTCCTACACAGTACTGGGGGGGTTGTACACCGATAAACTCATCTTT.